Detailed here is one T cell receptor beta chain. This sample is part of a study of beta chain features in type 1 diabetes. Using CD45RO/CCR7/CD25/CD127/CD95/CD27, CD4+ naive, central memory, regulatory and stem cell-like memory cells were sorted. The CDR3 is made up of 11 amino acids. Germline CDR1 is GTSNPN and CDR2 is SVGIG (reference sequence). V was pared by 0 bases and J by 9 bases, with 8 bases between. Every isolated RNA sample was fully reverse transcribed, so sequencing captured expressed TCRB transcripts. Here immunoSEQ multiplex PCR was the method, and the copy in TCRdb shows in-frame clones only, minus some. The data contain 330,000 or so clones, around a fifth of them singletons.

This receptor was taken from a woman aged 18-29 years in good health. Sequencing was performed on naive CD4+ T cells from blood. The chain employs TRBV30 and TRBJ2-5, with a tentative D call TRBD2 (6 bases). The CDR3 reads CAWSVRGPQYF. CDR3 coding DNA: TGTGCCTGGAGTGTGCGGGGTCCCCAGTACTTC.